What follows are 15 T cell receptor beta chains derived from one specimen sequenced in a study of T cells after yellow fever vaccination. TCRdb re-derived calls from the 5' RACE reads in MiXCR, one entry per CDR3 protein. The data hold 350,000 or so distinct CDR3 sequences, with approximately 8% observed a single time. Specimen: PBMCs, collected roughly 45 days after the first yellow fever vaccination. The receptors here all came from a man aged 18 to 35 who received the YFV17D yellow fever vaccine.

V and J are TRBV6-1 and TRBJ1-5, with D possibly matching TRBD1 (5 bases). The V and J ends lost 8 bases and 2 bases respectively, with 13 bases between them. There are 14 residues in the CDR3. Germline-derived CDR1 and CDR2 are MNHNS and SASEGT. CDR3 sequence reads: CASGRGLGNQPQHF. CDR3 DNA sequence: TGTGCCAGCGGGAGGGGCCTGGGCAATCAGCCCCAGCATTTT.

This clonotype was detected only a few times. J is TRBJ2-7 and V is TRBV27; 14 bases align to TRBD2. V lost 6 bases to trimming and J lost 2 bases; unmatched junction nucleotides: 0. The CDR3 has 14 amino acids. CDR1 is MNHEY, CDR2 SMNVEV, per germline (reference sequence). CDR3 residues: CASRGLAGAYEQYV. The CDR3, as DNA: TGTGCCAGCAGGGGACTAGCGGGGGCCTACGAGCAGTACGTC.

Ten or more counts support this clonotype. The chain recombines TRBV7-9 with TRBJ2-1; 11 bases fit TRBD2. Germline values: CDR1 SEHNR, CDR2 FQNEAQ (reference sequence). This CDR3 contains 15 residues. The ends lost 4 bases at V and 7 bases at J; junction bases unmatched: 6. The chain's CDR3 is CASSYLAGGLNEQFF. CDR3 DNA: TGTGCCAGCAGCTACCTAGCGGGGGGACTTAATGAGCAGTTCTTC.

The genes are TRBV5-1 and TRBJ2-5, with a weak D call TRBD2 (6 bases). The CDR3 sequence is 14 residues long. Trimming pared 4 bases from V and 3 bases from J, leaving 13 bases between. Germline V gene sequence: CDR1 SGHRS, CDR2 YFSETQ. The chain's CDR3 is CASSVTTGEETQYF. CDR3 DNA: TGCGCCAGCAGCGTGACGACGGGGGAAGAGACCCAGTACTTC.

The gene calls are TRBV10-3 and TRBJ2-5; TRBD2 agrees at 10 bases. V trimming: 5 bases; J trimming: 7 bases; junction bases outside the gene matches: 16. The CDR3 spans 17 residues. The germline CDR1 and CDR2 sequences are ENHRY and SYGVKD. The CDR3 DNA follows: TGTGCCATCAGTTTAAGGCTAGCGGGGGACGTTATCGGGACCCAGTACTTC. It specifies CAISLRLAGDVIGTQYF.

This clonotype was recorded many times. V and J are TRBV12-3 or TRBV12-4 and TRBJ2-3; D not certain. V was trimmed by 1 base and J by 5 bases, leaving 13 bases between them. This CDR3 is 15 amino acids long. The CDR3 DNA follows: TGTGCCAGCAGTTTAGTGGACGGGTGGGGAGATACGCAGTATTTT. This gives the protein CASSLVDGWGDTQYF.

The CDR3 is CSASRGPGLGSETQYF. Here the CDR3 DNA reads TGCAGTGCTAGCCGGGGACCTGGACTAGGATCGGAGACCCAGTACTTC. The gene calls are TRBV20-1 and TRBJ2-5, with 7 bases fitting TRBD2. V was clipped by 3 bases and J by 5 bases; unmatched bases: 15. Per the germline V gene, CDR1 is DFQATT and CDR2 is SNEGSKA (reference sequence). The CDR3 runs to 16 residues.

The CDR3, as DNA: TGTGCCACCAGCAGAGATTTTCAGTCGGGGGGCTTGGGCTACACCTTC. This translates into CATSRDFQSGGLGYTF. This chain joins TRBV15 and TRBJ1-2; D might be TRBD1 (6 bases). This CDR3 has 16 residues. The germline V gene encodes CDR1 LNHNV and CDR2 YYDKDF (reference sequence). The V end was cut by 0 bases, the J end by 8 bases, with 19 bases between.

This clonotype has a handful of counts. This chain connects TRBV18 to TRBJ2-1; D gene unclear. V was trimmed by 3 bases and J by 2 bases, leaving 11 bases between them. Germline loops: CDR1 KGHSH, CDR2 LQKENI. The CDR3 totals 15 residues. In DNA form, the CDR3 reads TGTGCCAGCTCACCTGAACGTCCCCCCTACAATGAGCAGTTCTTC. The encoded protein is CASSPERPPYNEQFF.

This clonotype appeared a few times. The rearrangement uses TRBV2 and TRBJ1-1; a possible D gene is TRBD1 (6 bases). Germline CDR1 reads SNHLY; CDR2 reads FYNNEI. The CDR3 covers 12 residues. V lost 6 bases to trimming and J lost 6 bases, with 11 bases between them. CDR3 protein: CASRSGGPEAFF. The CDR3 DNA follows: TGTGCCAGCAGAAGTGGGGGCCCTGAAGCTTTCTTT.

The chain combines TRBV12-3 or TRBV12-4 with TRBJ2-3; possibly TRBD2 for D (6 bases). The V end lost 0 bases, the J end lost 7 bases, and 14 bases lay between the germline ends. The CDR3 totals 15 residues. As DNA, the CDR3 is TGTGCCAGCAGTTTAGCGCCGGAGGGATGGTATACGCAGTATTTT. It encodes CASSLAPEGWYTQYF.

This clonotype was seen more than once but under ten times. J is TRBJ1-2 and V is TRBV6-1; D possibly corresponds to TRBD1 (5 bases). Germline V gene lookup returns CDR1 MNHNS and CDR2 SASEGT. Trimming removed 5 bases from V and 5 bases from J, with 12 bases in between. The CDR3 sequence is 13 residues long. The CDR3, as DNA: TGTGCCAGCAGTAGGGGTATTCGGTATGGCTACACCTTC. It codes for CASSRGIRYGYTF.

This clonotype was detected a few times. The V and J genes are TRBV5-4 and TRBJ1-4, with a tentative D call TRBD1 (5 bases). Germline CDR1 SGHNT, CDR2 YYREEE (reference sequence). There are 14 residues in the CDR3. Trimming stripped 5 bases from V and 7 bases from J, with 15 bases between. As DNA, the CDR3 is TGTGCCAGCAGAAAGTGGGGGGAGACTGAAAAACTGTTTTTT. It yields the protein CASRKWGETEKLFF.

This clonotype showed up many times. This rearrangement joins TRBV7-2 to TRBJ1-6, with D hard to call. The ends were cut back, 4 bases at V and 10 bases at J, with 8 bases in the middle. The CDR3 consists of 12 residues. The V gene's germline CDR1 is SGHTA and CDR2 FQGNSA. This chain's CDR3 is CASSSPWSPLHF. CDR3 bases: TGTGCCAGCAGCTCTCCGTGGTCACCCCTCCACTTT.

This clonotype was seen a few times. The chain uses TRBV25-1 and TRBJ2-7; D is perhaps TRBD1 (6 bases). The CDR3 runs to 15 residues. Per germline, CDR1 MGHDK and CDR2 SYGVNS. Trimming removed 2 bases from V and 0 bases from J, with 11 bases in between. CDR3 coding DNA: TGTGCCAGCAGTGAACGGGCAGGGGCCTCCTACGAGCAGTACTTC. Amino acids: CASSERAGASYEQYF.